The text below deals with one T cell receptor beta chain. This entry belongs to a study of T cell repertoires in aging, cancer and after chemotherapy. Study context: Donors were grouped into six age bands spanning 30 or younger through 70 or older.

A mixed TRB-A/B primer pool amplified rearranged TRB by multiplex touch-down PCR. TCRdb fed the multiplex PCR reads into MiXCR, producing one record per CDR3 protein. In the table there are 1,000 or so distinct CDR3 sequences, less than 35% of which are singletons. TCR beta rearrangements were amplified from peripheral blood genomic DNA. The sequencing sample was made of blood. This TCR was recovered from a human donor with a solid tumor.

The CDR3 DNA reads TGTGCCAGCAGTTTTCCGGACCCAGGCGAGCAGTACTTC. Amino acid sequence: CASSFPDPGEQYF. V is TRBV27 and J is TRBJ2-7; no definite D call. This CDR3 contains 13 residues. The V gene's germline CDR1 is MNHEY and CDR2 SMNVEV (reference sequence). V shed 3 bases and J shed 6 bases, with 12 bases lying between them.